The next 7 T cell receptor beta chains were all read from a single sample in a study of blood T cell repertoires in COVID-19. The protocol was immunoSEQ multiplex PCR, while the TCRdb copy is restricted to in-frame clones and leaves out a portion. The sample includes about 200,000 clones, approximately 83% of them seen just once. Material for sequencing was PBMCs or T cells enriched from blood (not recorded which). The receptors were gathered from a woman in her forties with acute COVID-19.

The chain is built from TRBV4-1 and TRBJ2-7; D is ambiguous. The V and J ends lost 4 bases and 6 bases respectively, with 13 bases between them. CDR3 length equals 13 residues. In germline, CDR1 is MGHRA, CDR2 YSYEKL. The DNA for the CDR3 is TGCGCCAGCAGCCCCCCGTTTGTTCCCGAGCAGTACTTC. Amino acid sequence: CASSPPFVPEQYF.

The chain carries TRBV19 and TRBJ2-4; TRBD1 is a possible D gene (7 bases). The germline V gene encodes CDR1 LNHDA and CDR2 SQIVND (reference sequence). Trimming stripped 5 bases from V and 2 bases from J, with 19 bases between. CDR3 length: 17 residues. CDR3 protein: CASSSGANRGSKNIQYF. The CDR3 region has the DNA TGTGCCAGTAGTTCGGGGGCTAACAGGGGATCCAAAAACATTCAGTACTTC.

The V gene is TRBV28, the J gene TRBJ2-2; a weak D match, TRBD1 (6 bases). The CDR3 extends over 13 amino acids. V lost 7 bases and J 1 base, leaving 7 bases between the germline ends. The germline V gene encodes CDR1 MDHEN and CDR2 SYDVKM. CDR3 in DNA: TGTGCCAGCATCAGGGGGAACACCGGGGAGCTGTTTTTT. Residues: CASIRGNTGELFF.

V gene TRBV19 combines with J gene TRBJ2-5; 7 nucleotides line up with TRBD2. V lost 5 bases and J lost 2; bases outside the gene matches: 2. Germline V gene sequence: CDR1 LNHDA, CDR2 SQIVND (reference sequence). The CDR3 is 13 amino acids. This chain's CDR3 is CASSWGGQETQYF. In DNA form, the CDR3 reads TGTGCCAGTAGTTGGGGGGGGCAAGAGACCCAGTACTTC.

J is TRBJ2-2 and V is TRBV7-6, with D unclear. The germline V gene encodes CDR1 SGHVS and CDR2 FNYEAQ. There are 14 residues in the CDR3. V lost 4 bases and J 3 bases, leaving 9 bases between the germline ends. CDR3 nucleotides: TGTGCCAGCAGCTACAGTCGAGACACCGGGGAGCTGTTTTTT. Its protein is CASSYSRDTGELFF. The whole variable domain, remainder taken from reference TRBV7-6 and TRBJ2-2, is GAGVSQSPRYKVTKRGQDVALRCDPISGHVSLYWYRQALGQGPEFLTYFNYEAQQDKSGLPNDRFSAERPEGSISTLTIQRTEQRDSAMYRCASSYSRDTGELFFGEGSRLTVL.

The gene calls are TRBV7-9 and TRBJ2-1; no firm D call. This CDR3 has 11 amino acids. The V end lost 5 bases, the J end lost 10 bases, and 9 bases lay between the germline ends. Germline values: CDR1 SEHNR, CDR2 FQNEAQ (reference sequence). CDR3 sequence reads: CASSLLNEQFF. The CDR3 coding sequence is TGTGCCAGCAGCCTCCTAAACGAGCAGTTCTTC.

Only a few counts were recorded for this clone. Here the CDR3 reads CASSDGLNEQFF. CDR3 nucleotide sequence: TGTGCCAGCAGTGACGGACTAAATGAGCAGTTCTTC. V usage is TRBV4-2 and J usage is TRBJ2-1, with D maybe TRBD2 (6 bases). This CDR3 has 12 residues. Trimming took off 6 bases at V and 7 bases at J, with 10 bases between the two ends. In germline, CDR1 is LGHNA, CDR2 YNFKEQ.